This TCR beta chain stems from a study of T cell responses to AZD1222 COVID-19 vaccine. Notes on this clone: Antigen: not known.

Method: immunoSEQ multiplex PCR; TCRdb's copy keeps in-frame clones and lacks some. The profile shows fewer than 200,000 clones, approximately 94% of them singletons. Study-level results: Only five to seven individuals given AZD1222 were seropositive at baseline. Donors were mostly white British, more females; clonal diversity possibly underestimated. Regions 160-218 and 743-854 held dominance among vaccine-associated CD4 TCRs, which spanned spike.

The V end was cut by 6 bases, the J end by 1 base, with 11 bases between. The CDR3 runs to 14 residues. Germline lookup yields CDR1 MNHEY and CDR2 SVGAGI. This sequence originates from an adult who received the AZD1222 COVID-19 vaccine. This sequence joins TRBV6-5 and TRBJ2-3; D is uncertain. The material was peripheral blood, obtained 28 days after the second AZD1222 dose. CDR3 region: CASRRKPGTDTQYF. The DNA of the CDR3 is TGTGCCAGCAGACGGAAACCTGGCACAGATACGCAGTATTTT.